This T cell receptor beta chain came from a study of cytomegalovirus exposure and HLA in healthy donors. Study-wide context: Roughly 85 million unique TCRs from HLA-typed donors made up an early data release. General study points: Sequencing likely produced, as an artifact, a cluster of highly shared sequence variants. Analysis performed later found more than 15,000 TCR beta sequences associated with HLA alleles at 0.05 false discovery rate.

The CDR3 runs to 14 residues. Germline values: CDR1 MNHEY, CDR2 SVGAGI. For this clone: Its antigen remains unidentified.

The PCR contained 60 Vbeta and 13 Jbeta primers. Sequencing was performed with immunoSEQ multiplex PCR; in TCRdb, only in-frame clones are kept and a portion is missing. In the table there are hundreds of thousands of clones, 82% of which are singletons. The V gene is TRBV6-5, the J gene TRBJ1-3; D unresolved. The DNA end is a closer match to TRBJ2-2, so the J assignment may be wrong. The receptor was isolated from a man in his forties in good health and CMV-seropositive. Sequenced sample: PBMCs. The CDR3: CASSYSARTGELFF. CDR3 coding DNA: TGTGCCAGCAGTTACTCGGCCCGCACCGGGGAGCTGTTTTTT.